This TCR beta chain was sequenced in a study of cytomegalovirus exposure and HLA in healthy donors. Study-level points and caveats: Reports indicate that TCR beta sequences accurately predicted the HLA-A and HLA-B alleles of most subjects. What a later analysis reportedly showed was that an Asian-associated ancestry cluster had fewer N-insertions than the approximately 670-donor mean. In a later analysis, HLA-C alleles had the fewest associated TCRs, DRB1 alleles the most.

Regarding this clone: Its specificity is unknown.

The PCR ran on 60 Vbeta and 13 Jbeta primers. Using immunoSEQ multiplex PCR, the repertoire was profiled, and TCRdb retains in-frame clones only, with some absent. The sample holds 110,000 or so clones, approximately 80% seen once. V lost 3 bases and J lost 3; bases outside the gene matches: 9. The germline V gene encodes CDR1 KGHSH and CDR2 LQKENI. The length of the CDR3 is 16 residues. The donors comprised healthy bone marrow donors. The specimen sequenced was PBMCs. The chain is built from TRBV18 and TRBJ2-7; 9 bases agree with TRBD2. The TCR originated in a man aged 50-59 years in good health and CMV-seropositive. CDR3 residues: CASSPSRAGGIYEQYF. The CDR3, as DNA: TGTGCCAGCTCACCCTCCAGAGCGGGGGGTATCTACGAGCAGTACTTC.